This is a list of T cell receptor beta chains from one sample in a study of T-cell memory formation after mild COVID-19. MiXCR was run by TCRdb on the 5' RACE reads, yielding one entry per CDR3 protein. The table records 450,000 to 650,000 distinct CDR3 sequences, roughly a fifth of them present only once. Material for sequencing was PBMCs or a T cell subset sorted from them (not recorded which). Every receptor here comes from an adult woman who had mild COVID-19 (a few samples of this study predate the infection). Cell type and time point are not known. Each CDR3 is given with its conserved first and last residue. Fields, in order: D gene, V gene, J gene, clone size, CDR3 protein, CDR3 DNA. A D gene is named only where the DNA matches it firmly. Size is stated for part of the rows, as once, few or many counts, or as a class when the clone is expanded.

d_gene: -
v_gene: TRBV7-8
j_gene: TRBJ1-1
abundance: -
CDR3aa: CASSSYREGTEAFF
CDR3nt: TGTGCCAGCAGCTCCTACAGGGAAGGCACTGAAGCTTTCTTT

d_gene: -
v_gene: TRBV6-6
j_gene: TRBJ1-1
abundance: few
CDR3aa: CASSHPAGNTEAFF
CDR3nt: TGTGCCAGCAGTCATCCCGCGGGAAACACTGAAGCTTTCTTT

d_gene: -
v_gene: TRBV5-1
j_gene: TRBJ2-1
abundance: few
CDR3aa: CASSLSAGYYNEQFF
CDR3nt: TGCGCCAGCAGCTTGTCAGCAGGGTACTACAATGAGCAGTTCTTC

d_gene: TRBD1
v_gene: TRBV29-1
j_gene: TRBJ2-7
abundance: many
CDR3aa: CSVTGKRDEQYF
CDR3nt: TGCAGCGTGACAGGGAAACGGGACGAGCAGTACTTC

d_gene: -
v_gene: TRBV29-1
j_gene: TRBJ2-1
abundance: few
CDR3aa: CSVQVTQDLIQYGNEQFF
CDR3nt: TGCAGCGTCCAGGTCACCCAGGACTTAATTCAGTATGGCAATGAGCAGTTCTTC

d_gene: TRBD1
v_gene: TRBV7-7
j_gene: TRBJ2-1
abundance: -
CDR3aa: CASGTGQGNNEQFF
CDR3nt: TGTGCTAGTGGGACGGGACAGGGGAACAATGAGCAGTTCTTC

d_gene: -
v_gene: TRBV27
j_gene: TRBJ2-4
abundance: few
CDR3aa: CASRSLLEKNIQYF
CDR3nt: TGTGCCAGCAGATCCCTATTGGAGAAAAACATTCAGTACTTC

d_gene: TRBD1
v_gene: TRBV2
j_gene: TRBJ2-5
abundance: -
CDR3aa: CASAYDRGIETQYF
CDR3nt: TGTGCCTCAGCATATGACAGGGGTATAGAGACCCAGTACTTC

d_gene: -
v_gene: TRBV19
j_gene: TRBJ2-1
abundance: once
CDR3aa: CASSDLHAGAGGLDEQFF
CDR3nt: TGTGCCAGTAGTGATCTCCACGCGGGGGCAGGGGGCTTAGATGAGCAGTTCTTC

d_gene: -
v_gene: TRBV15
j_gene: TRBJ1-3
abundance: -
CDR3aa: CATGEWSSGNTIYF
CDR3nt: TGTGCCACAGGGGAGTGGAGCTCTGGAAACACCATATATTTT